The T cell receptor beta chain under discussion was sequenced for a study of T cells in Graves' hyperthyroidism and ophthalmopathy. Germline CDR1 is SNHLY and CDR2 is FYNNEI. CDR3 length: 10 amino acids. Patients aged 18 to 65 had newly diagnosed hyperthyroidism lasting under 2 months. Uncontrolled infection, other autoimmune disease, pregnancy or lactation led to exclusion. Many counts were recorded for this clonotype. An end of the junction differs from the germline gene, which may be a read error. Amplification of TCR beta CDR3 regions used RNA as the template. The HTBI primer set drove a first-round RT-PCR of the TCR CDR3. Each CDR3 protein is one row after TCRdb ran MiXCR on the multiplex PCR reads. In the table there are 560,000 or so distinct CDR3 sequences, just over 45% of which are singletons.

Material: peripheral blood or thyroid tissue (not recorded which). The TCR sequence derives from a woman aged 18-35 years with Graves' hyperthyroidism. The rearrangement links TRBV2 to TRBJ2-7; D possibly corresponds to TRBD2 (6 bases). The DNA of the CDR3 is TGTGCCAGCATGGGGACTGAAACTCACTTC. This translates into CASMGTETHF. Based on the CDR3 plus reference TRBV2 and TRBJ2-7, the full variable domain is EPEVTQTPSHQVTQMGQEVILRCVPISNHLYFYWYRQILGQKVEFLVSFYNNEISEKSEIFDDQFSVERPDGSNFTLKIRSTKLEDSAMYFCASMGTETHFGPGTRLTVT.